The source of this TCR beta chain is a study of blood T cell repertoires in COVID-19. About the study: Acute and convalescent COVID-19 specimens originated in the United States, Italy and Spain.

The assay was immunoSEQ multiplex PCR, and TCRdb's table has in-frame clones only and misses some. Of around 450,000 clones listed, about 89% are singletons. This clone was recorded only once. V shed 4 bases and J 0 bases; nucleotides not matched to a gene: 7. The V gene's germline CDR1 is KGHSH and CDR2 LQKENI. The CDR3 has 16 amino acids. This receptor was taken from a woman aged 30 to 39 with acute or convalescent COVID-19. Input material: peripheral blood. The V gene is TRBV18, the J gene TRBJ2-5; TRBD1 agrees at 8 bases. The CDR3 region is CASSQTGDSDQETQYF. The CDR3 coding sequence is TGTGCCAGCTCACAGACAGGGGACAGTGACCAAGAGACCCAGTACTTC.